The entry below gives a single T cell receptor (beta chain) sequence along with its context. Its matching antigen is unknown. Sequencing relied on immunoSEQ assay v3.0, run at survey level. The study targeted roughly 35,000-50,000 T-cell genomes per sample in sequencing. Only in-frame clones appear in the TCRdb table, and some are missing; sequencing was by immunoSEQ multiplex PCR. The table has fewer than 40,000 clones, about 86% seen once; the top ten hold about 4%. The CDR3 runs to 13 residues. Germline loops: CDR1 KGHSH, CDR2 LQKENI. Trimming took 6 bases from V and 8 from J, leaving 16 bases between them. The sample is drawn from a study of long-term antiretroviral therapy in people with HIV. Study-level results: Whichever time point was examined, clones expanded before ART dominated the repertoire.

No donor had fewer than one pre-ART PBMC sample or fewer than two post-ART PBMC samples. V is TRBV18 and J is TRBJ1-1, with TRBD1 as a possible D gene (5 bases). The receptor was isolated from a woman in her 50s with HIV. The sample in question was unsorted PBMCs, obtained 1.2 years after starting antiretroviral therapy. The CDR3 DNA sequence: TGTGCCAGCTCTCCGGGACGGGAGTTGGAAGCTTTCTTT. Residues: CASSPGRELEAFF.